These 24 T cell receptor beta chains were sequenced from one sample in a study of cytomegalovirus exposure and HLA in healthy donors. The PCR had 60 Vbeta and 13 Jbeta primers. Sequenced by immunoSEQ multiplex PCR; TCRdb stores in-frame clones only, minus some. The sample has some 140,000 clones, approximately 79% seen once. Sequenced input: PBMCs. The receptor source for this set is a man younger than 35 in good health and CMV-seropositive.

The CDR3 DNA sequence: TGTGCCTGGAGTGTACAGGTCGGAGCCTACGAGCAGTACTTC. Translated: CAWSVQVGAYEQYF. This rearrangement joins TRBV30 to TRBJ2-7; possibly TRBD1 for D (5 bases). Germline CDR1 and CDR2: GTSNPN and SVGIG (reference sequence). The CDR3 has 14 residues. The V end lost 0 bases, the J end lost 2 bases, and 11 bases lay between the germline ends.

The chain uses TRBV4-2 and TRBJ2-1, with TRBD2 matching 10 bases. This CDR3 comprises 16 residues. Germline CDR1 and CDR2: LGHNA and YNFKEQ. V lost 1 base and J lost 1; bases outside the gene matches: 1. The CDR3 reads CASSQVSGGSYNEQFF. The DNA of the CDR3 is TGTGCCAGCAGCCAAGTTAGCGGGGGGTCCTACAATGAGCAGTTCTTC.

V usage is TRBV4-2 and J usage is TRBJ2-2; TRBD2 agrees at 13 bases. Germline CDR1 LGHNA, CDR2 YNFKEQ. V gave up 0 bases and J gave up 8 bases; unmatched junction bases: 3. This CDR3 has 16 residues. This CDR3 reads CASSQEGLAGWGELFF. The CDR3 DNA reads TGTGCCAGCAGCCAAGAGGGACTAGCGGGGTGGGGGGAGCTGTTTTTT.

The chain joins TRBV9 to TRBJ1-2, with TRBD1 identical over 8 bases. The CDR3 contains 15 residues. The junction had 10 bases not matched to a gene; V was cut back by 0 bases and J by 9 bases. Germline CDR1 is SGDLS and CDR2 is YYNGEE. The CDR3 loop is CASSVGRGQFQSYTF. Here the CDR3 DNA reads TGTGCCAGCAGCGTAGGCAGGGGGCAATTTCAGAGCTACACCTTC.

The chain uses TRBV7-9 and TRBJ2-3; no clear D gene. V lost 4 bases to trimming and J lost 0 bases, with 5 bases between them. From germline, CDR1 is SEHNR and CDR2 FQNEAQ (reference sequence). This CDR3 has 13 residues. The CDR3 loop reads CASSSGSTDTQYF. The DNA of the CDR3 is TGTGCCAGCAGCTCCGGGAGCACAGATACGCAGTATTTT.

The V gene is TRBV30, the J gene TRBJ1-6, with D unclear. Per the germline V gene, CDR1 is GTSNPN and CDR2 is SVGIG (reference sequence). This CDR3 contains 16 residues. V lost 0 bases and J lost 8, with 17 bases in between. CDR3 residues: CAWSVTLKRTDSPLHF. Here the CDR3 DNA reads TGTGCCTGGAGTGTCACTCTAAAACGAACGGATTCACCCCTCCACTTT.

The chain links TRBV9 to TRBJ2-7, with D perhaps TRBD1 (6 bases). CDR1 SGDLS and CDR2 YYNGEE come from the germline V gene. The germline V and J ends were trimmed by 4 bases and 3 bases, with 14 bases remaining between them. The CDR3 consists of 14 residues. CDR3 nucleotide sequence: TGTGCCAGCAGCCAGCAGGGGTCCCTCTACGAGCAGTACTTC. Amino acid sequence: CASSQQGSLYEQYF.

This chain joins TRBV7-3 and TRBJ2-1, with 15 bases identical to TRBD2. This CDR3 comprises 16 residues. The V gene's germline CDR1 is SGHTA and CDR2 FQGTGA. V shed 5 bases, J shed 7 bases, and the junction held 6 bases outside the gene matches. CDR3 in amino acids: CASSPGLAGGRNEQFF. Written as DNA, the CDR3 is TGTGCCAGCAGCCCGGGACTAGCGGGAGGAAGGAATGAGCAGTTCTTC.

The gene calls are TRBV7-3 and TRBJ1-2, with D possibly being TRBD1 (5 bases). This CDR3 has 13 residues. The germline V gene encodes CDR1 SGHTA and CDR2 FQGTGA. Trimming took 5 bases from V and 8 from J, leaving 15 bases between them. CDR3 DNA sequence: TGTGCCAGCAGCCCAGGGCAGGGAAGCGGCTACACCTTC. Its translation is CASSPGQGSGYTF.

The count of this clone is one. V gene TRBV5-1 combines with J gene TRBJ2-7; 7 bases are shared with TRBD1. Germline-derived CDR1 and CDR2 are SGHRS and YFSETQ. The V gene end was trimmed by 2 bases and the J gene end by 2 bases; junction bases not matched to a gene: 7. This CDR3 has 15 amino acids. CDR3 residues: CASSLSPGQTYEQYF. CDR3 coding DNA: TGCGCCAGCAGCTTATCCCCGGGACAGACCTACGAGCAGTACTTC.

The chain is built from TRBV28 and TRBJ1-5, with 9 bases fitting TRBD1. CDR1 MDHEN and CDR2 SYDVKM come from the germline V gene. After removal of 8 bases from V and 7 bases from J, the junction contained 12 bases not matched to a gene. The CDR3 runs 15 residues. The CDR3 is CASVRPGTGTQPQHF. The CDR3 nucleotides are TGTGCCAGCGTTCGTCCCGGGACAGGGACCCAGCCCCAGCATTTT.

This clone was observed once. The chain couples TRBV7-9 to TRBJ2-7; 7 bases line up with TRBD2. The germline V gene encodes CDR1 SEHNR and CDR2 FQNEAQ (reference sequence). This CDR3 is 13 amino acids long. J lost 6 bases, V lost 5 bases, and 7 bases had no gene match. The CDR3 bases are TGTGCCAGCAGCCCCTTGGGGGGGTCCGAGCAGTACTTC. Amino acid sequence: CASSPLGGSEQYF.

The rearrangement links TRBV9 to TRBJ2-3; 7 bases agree with TRBD2. After removal of 3 bases from V and 6 bases from J, the junction contained 7 bases not matched to a gene. Germline V gene data show CDR1 as SGDLS and CDR2 as YYNGEE. CDR3 length equals 14 residues. Here the CDR3 reads CASSARLAVDTQYF. The CDR3 region has the DNA TGTGCCAGCAGCGCGCGACTAGCAGTGGATACGCAGTATTTT.

The chain employs TRBV5-8 and TRBJ2-1, with TRBD1 matching over 8 bases. J gave up 7 bases and V 4 bases, and 10 bases lay outside the gene matches. CDR1 is SGHTS and CDR2 is YDEGEE in the germline V gene. The CDR3 covers 15 residues. This CDR3 is CASSPWTGIGNEQFF. CDR3 sequence (DNA): TGTGCCAGCAGCCCTTGGACAGGGATCGGGAATGAGCAGTTCTTC.

The CDR3 DNA is TGTGCCAGCAGTTTAGTTCCAGGGTTAGCTTTCTTT. Protein product: CASSLVPGLAFF. J is TRBJ1-1 and V is TRBV28; possibly TRBD1 for D (5 bases). The V end lost 2 bases, the J end lost 10 bases, and 11 bases lay between the germline ends. Per the germline V gene, CDR1 is MDHEN and CDR2 is SYDVKM. The CDR3 is made up of 12 amino acids. The full variable domain, with the rest looked up from reference TRBV28 and TRBJ1-1, is DVKVTQSSRYLVKRTGEKVFLECVQDMDHENMFWYRQDPGLGLRLIYFSYDVKMKEKGDIPEGYSVSREKKERFSLILESASTNQTSMYLCASSLVPGLAFFGQGTRLTVV.

The genes are TRBV19 and TRBJ1-4; 8 positions match TRBD1. This CDR3 has 15 amino acids. The V and J ends lost 4 bases and 7 bases, in that order; junction bases with no gene match: 8. The V gene's germline CDR1 is LNHDA and CDR2 SQIVND (reference sequence). CDR3 nucleotide sequence: TGTGCCAGTAGTACCCCGACAGGGGAGGGTGAAAAACTGTTTTTT. This encodes CASSTPTGEGEKLFF.

The CDR3, as DNA: TGTGCCAGCAGCTTACGGTTCCAGGGTAGGACCTACGAGCAGTACTTC. Encoded protein: CASSLRFQGRTYEQYF. The gene calls are TRBV5-5 and TRBJ2-7; D is perhaps TRBD1 (5 bases). Germline V gene lookup returns CDR1 SGHKS and CDR2 YYEKEE (reference sequence). Trimming shortened V by 2 bases and J by 2 bases, and 17 bases separated the two germline ends. This CDR3 is 16 amino acids long.

The chain joins TRBV28 to TRBJ2-5; the match to TRBD2 covers 10 bases. Per germline, CDR1 MDHEN and CDR2 SYDVKM. V gave up 6 bases and J gave up 7 bases; unmatched junction bases: 14. The CDR3 is 16 residues long. This chain's CDR3 is CASSLGLALPEGTQYF. The CDR3, as DNA: TGTGCCAGCAGCCTGGGACTAGCGCTCCCTGAGGGGACCCAGTACTTC.

The V call is TRBV7-3, the J call TRBJ2-3, with 10 bases fitting TRBD2. Germline lookup yields CDR1 SGHTA and CDR2 FQGTGA. The CDR3 runs to 16 residues. J was trimmed by 5 bases and V by 5 bases; bases with no gene match: 10. The CDR3 bases are TGTGCCAGCAGCCGGGCGGCTAGCGGGGGTCAAGATACGCAGTATTTT. It is translated as CASSRAASGGQDTQYF. The variable domain in full, with the rest retrieved from reference TRBV7-3 and TRBJ2-3, is GAGVSQTPSNKVTEKGKYVELRCDPISGHTALYWYRQSLGQGPEFLIYFQGTGAADDSGLPNDRFFAVRPEGSVSTLKIQRTERGDSAVYLCASSRAASGGQDTQYFGPGTRLTVL.

J is TRBJ2-7 and V is TRBV5-4; the D gene is possibly TRBD2 (6 bases). The V gene's germline CDR1 is SGHNT and CDR2 YYREEE (reference sequence). Trimming took off 3 bases at V and 2 bases at J, with 18 bases between the two ends. The CDR3 is made up of 16 amino acids. The CDR3 bases are TGTGCCAGCAGCTCCCCCGGGACTCAAAGCACCTACGAGCAGTACTTC. Translated: CASSSPGTQSTYEQYF.

V and J are TRBV30 and TRBJ1-5; 7 bases are shared with TRBD1. The CDR3 covers 15 residues. V trimming: 6 bases; J trimming: 1 base; junction bases outside the gene matches: 9. Per germline, CDR1 GTSNPN and CDR2 SVGIG (reference sequence). CDR3 amino acids: CACAGGPLSNQPQHF. As DNA, the CDR3 is TGTGCCTGCGCAGGGGGGCCCTTGAGCAATCAGCCCCAGCATTTT.

V and J are TRBV4-2 and TRBJ2-5; 8 bases line up with TRBD1. CDR1 and CDR2 (germline): LGHNA, YNFKEQ. The CDR3 has 14 amino acids. J lost 5 bases, V lost 3 bases, and 5 bases had no gene match. CDR3 bases: TGTGCCAGCAGCCAGAATTACAGGGGGGAGACCCAGTACTTC. Residues: CASSQNYRGETQYF.

This chain links TRBV15 with TRBJ2-7; TRBD1 agrees at 9 bases. CDR3 length: 14 amino acids. Trimming removed 1 base from V and 3 bases from J; junction bases left unmatched: 1. Germline V lookup: CDR1 LNHNV, CDR2 YYDKDF (reference sequence). In DNA, the CDR3 is TGTGCCACCAGCAGAGCGGGACAGGGCTACGAGCAGTACTTC. It is translated as CATSRAGQGYEQYF.

The chain has TRBV2 and TRBJ1-1, with D tentatively TRBD1 (5 bases). The V gene lost 0 bases and the J gene lost 8 bases, with 19 bases spanning the gap. The CDR3 has 16 amino acids. Germline lookup yields CDR1 SNHLY and CDR2 FYNNEI. CDR3 DNA sequence: TGTGCCAGCAGTGAAGCGCTTCCAGGGCCCGGACCGGAAGCTTTCTTT. It translates to CASSEALPGPGPEAFF.